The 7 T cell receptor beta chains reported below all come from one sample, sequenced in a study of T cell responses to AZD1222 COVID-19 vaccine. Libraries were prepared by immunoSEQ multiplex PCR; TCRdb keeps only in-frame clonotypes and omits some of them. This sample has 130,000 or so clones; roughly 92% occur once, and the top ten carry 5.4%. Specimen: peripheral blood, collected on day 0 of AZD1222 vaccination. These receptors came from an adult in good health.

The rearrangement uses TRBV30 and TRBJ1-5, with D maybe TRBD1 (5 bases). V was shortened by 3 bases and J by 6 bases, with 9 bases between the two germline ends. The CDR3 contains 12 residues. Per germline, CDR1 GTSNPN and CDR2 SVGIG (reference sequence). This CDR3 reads CAWSQGFQPQHF. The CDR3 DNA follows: TGTGCCTGGAGCCAGGGCTTTCAGCCCCAGCATTTT.

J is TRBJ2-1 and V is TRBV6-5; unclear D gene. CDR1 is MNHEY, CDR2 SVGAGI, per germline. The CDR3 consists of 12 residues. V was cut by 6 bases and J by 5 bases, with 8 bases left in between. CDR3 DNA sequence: TGTGCCAGCAGGTCGGACGACAATGAGCAGTTCTTC. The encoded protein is CASRSDDNEQFF.

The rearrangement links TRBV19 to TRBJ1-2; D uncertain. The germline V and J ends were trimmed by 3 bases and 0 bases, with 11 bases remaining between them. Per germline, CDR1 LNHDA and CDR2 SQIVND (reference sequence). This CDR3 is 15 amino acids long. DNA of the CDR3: TGTGCCAGTAGTATTCGACTGTTAGCTAACTATGGCTACACCTTC. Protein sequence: CASSIRLLANYGYTF.

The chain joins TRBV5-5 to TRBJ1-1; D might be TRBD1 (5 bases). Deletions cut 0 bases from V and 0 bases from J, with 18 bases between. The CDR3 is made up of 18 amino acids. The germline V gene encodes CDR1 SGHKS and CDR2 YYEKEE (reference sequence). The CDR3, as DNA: TGTGCCAGCAGCTTGGGGCCCTCGGACATGACCATGAACACTGAAGCTTTCTTT. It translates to CASSLGPSDMTMNTEAFF.

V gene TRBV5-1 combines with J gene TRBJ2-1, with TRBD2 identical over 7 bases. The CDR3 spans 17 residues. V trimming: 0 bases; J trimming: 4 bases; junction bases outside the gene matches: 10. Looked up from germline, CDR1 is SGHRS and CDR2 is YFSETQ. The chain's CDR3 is CASSLGSSGLPYNEQFF. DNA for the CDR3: TGCGCCAGCAGCTTGGGGTCCTCGGGACTACCGTACAATGAGCAGTTCTTC. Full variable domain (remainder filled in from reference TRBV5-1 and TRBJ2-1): KAGVTQTPRYLIKTRGQQVTLSCSPISGHRSVSWYQQTPGQGLQFLFEYFSETQRNKGNFPGRFSGRQFSNSRSEMNVSTLELGDSALYLCASSLGSSGLPYNEQFFGPGTRLTVL.

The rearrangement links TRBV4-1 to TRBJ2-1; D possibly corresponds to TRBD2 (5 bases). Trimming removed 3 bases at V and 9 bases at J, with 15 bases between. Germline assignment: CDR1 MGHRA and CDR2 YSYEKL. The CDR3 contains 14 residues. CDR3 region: CASSQEETYGEQFF. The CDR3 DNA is TGCGCCAGCAGCCAGGAGGAGACCTACGGTGAGCAGTTCTTC.

Written as DNA, the CDR3 is TGTGCCAGCAGGGACGGACAAGGCTACGAGCAGTACTTC. Residues: CASRDGQGYEQYF. The chain couples TRBV6-5 to TRBJ2-7; D is possibly TRBD1 (5 bases). The CDR3 runs to 13 residues. Trimming removed 6 bases at V and 3 bases at J, with 12 bases between. CDR1 is MNHEY and CDR2 is SVGAGI in the germline V gene.